The 21 T cell receptor beta chains below come from one sample, sequenced in a study of cytomegalovirus exposure and HLA in healthy donors. Sequencing was performed with immunoSEQ multiplex PCR; in TCRdb, only in-frame clones are kept and a portion is missing. The table has 250,000 to 400,000 clones, approximately 86% seen once. The sequenced material came from PBMCs. Receptor source: a man aged 25-45 years in good health and CMV-seronegative.

The V gene is TRBV7-9, the J gene TRBJ2-1, with 8 bases identical to TRBD2. This CDR3 region has 17 residues. V shed 1 base, J shed 2 bases, and the junction held 7 bases outside the gene matches. Germline V gene data show CDR1 as SEHNR and CDR2 as FQNEAQ (reference sequence). CDR3 in amino acids: CASSLDGPRGAYNEQFF. The CDR3 DNA is TGTGCCAGCAGCTTAGATGGGCCGCGGGGGGCCTACAATGAGCAGTTCTTC.

CDR3 sequence reads: CAMAGGAAGDYGYTF. CDR3 in DNA: TGCGCCATGGCAGGGGGCGCGGCAGGCGATTATGGCTACACCTTC. The J gene is TRBJ1-2, the V gene TRBV10-2; TRBD1 matches at 8 bases. This CDR3 has 15 residues. V lost 10 bases and J lost 5; bases outside the gene matches: 15. Germline lookup yields CDR1 WSHSY and CDR2 SAAADI.

The rearrangement joins TRBV19 to TRBJ2-7; possibly TRBD2 for D (5 bases). V lost 1 base and J lost 3, with 10 bases in between. The CDR3 totals 14 residues. CDR1 is LNHDA, CDR2 SQIVND, per germline (reference sequence). CDR3 sequence (DNA): TGTGCCAGTAGTATAGGGACTCGAGGCTACGAGCAGTACTTC. Protein: CASSIGTRGYEQYF.

V is TRBV4-1 and J is TRBJ1-4, with TRBD1 identical over 7 bases. CDR1 and CDR2 (germline): MGHRA, YSYEKL. CDR3 length equals 14 residues. Trimming removed 3 bases from V and 7 bases from J; junction bases left unmatched: 5. Here the CDR3 reads CASSQRQGGEKLFF. The CDR3 DNA is TGCGCCAGCAGCCAGCGACAGGGTGGTGAAAAACTGTTTTTT.

This sequence joins TRBV6-1 and TRBJ1-1; possible D gene TRBD1, 6 bases. Germline CDR1 is MNHNS and CDR2 is SASEGT. The CDR3 is made up of 14 amino acids. V dropped 5 bases and J dropped 1 base, with 11 bases sitting between them. CDR3: CASSRRGGNTEAFF. The CDR3, as DNA: TGTGCCAGCAGTCGACGAGGGGGGAACACTGAAGCTTTCTTT.

The chain carries TRBV6-1 and TRBJ1-5; 9 nucleotides match TRBD1. Germline V gives CDR1 MNHNS, CDR2 SASEGT. The trim removed 11 bases at V and 1 base at J, leaving 6 bases unmatched. The CDR3 is made up of 14 amino acids. The CDR3 sequence: CAGGGQGSNQPQHF. In DNA form, the CDR3 reads TGTGCCGGTGGGGGACAGGGAAGCAATCAGCCCCAGCATTTT.

On this clone: Other nucleotide sequences from this sample produce the same CDR3. This chain uses TRBV10-3 with TRBJ1-2; no definite D call. The CDR3 extends over 13 amino acids. Germline loops: CDR1 ENHRY, CDR2 SYGVKD. Between the trimmed V and J ends, which lost 2 bases and 5 bases, there was a span of 9 bases. For the CDR3, the DNA is TGTGCCATCAGTGAGGGCGGTGGATATGGCTACACCTTC. It translates to CAISEGGGYGYTF.

The chain couples TRBV19 to TRBJ2-2; 9 bases line up with TRBD2. This CDR3 is 16 amino acids long. V was pared by 6 bases and J by 5 bases, with 10 bases of the junction left unmatched. Germline loops: CDR1 LNHDA, CDR2 SQIVND (reference sequence). The CDR3 DNA reads as TGTGCCAGTAGCCCTTGGAGTAGCGGGGGAACCGGGGAGCTGTTTTTT. Translation gives CASSPWSSGGTGELFF. Full variable domain (outside the CDR3, taken from reference TRBV19 and TRBJ2-2): DGGITQSPKYLFRKEGQNVTLSCEQNLNHDAMYWYRQDPGQGLRLIYYSQIVNDFQKGDIAEGYSVSREKKESFPLTVTSAQKNPTAFYLCASSPWSSGGTGELFFGEGSRLTVL.

This rearrangement joins TRBV2 to TRBJ2-3; 10 positions agree with TRBD1. The CDR3 is 16 amino acids. V trimming: 2 bases; J trimming: 1 base; junction bases outside the gene matches: 3. Germline lookup yields CDR1 SNHLY and CDR2 FYNNEI. CDR3 amino acids: CASSESGQGGTDTQYF. The CDR3 coding sequence is TGTGCCAGCAGTGAATCCGGACAGGGGGGCACAGATACGCAGTATTTT.

This rearrangement joins TRBV7-9 to TRBJ2-3, with D tentatively TRBD1 (5 bases). Germline V lookup: CDR1 SEHNR, CDR2 FQNEAQ (reference sequence). This CDR3 spans 11 amino acids. With 8 bases removed from V and 6 bases from J, the gap between germline ends came to 9 bases. DNA of the CDR3: TGTGCCAGCGGGGCAGGCGATACGCAGTATTTT. It encodes CASGAGDTQYF.

A few counts support this clone. The chain recombines TRBV6-1 with TRBJ1-2; tentative D call: TRBD1 (5 bases). The CDR3 consists of 13 residues. Germline CDR1 reads MNHNS; CDR2 reads SASEGT. The V and J ends lost 5 bases and 1 base respectively, with 8 bases between them. The CDR3 nucleotides are TGTGCCAGCAGTAAACAGGATAACTATGGCTACACCTTC. Amino acids: CASSKQDNYGYTF.

The CDR3 DNA reads as TGCGCCAGCAGCTACCCAGGGGGCGGTGAAGCTTTCTTT. Translating gives CASSYPGGGEAFF. The V and J genes are TRBV5-1 and TRBJ1-1; 8 nucleotides line up with TRBD1. CDR3 length: 13 amino acids. The germline CDR1 and CDR2 sequences are SGHRS and YFSETQ. The ends lost 3 bases at V and 7 bases at J; junction bases unmatched: 5. The variable domain in full, with the rest retrieved from reference TRBV5-1 and TRBJ1-1, is KAGVTQTPRYLIKTRGQQVTLSCSPISGHRSVSWYQQTPGQGLQFLFEYFSETQRNKGNFPGRFSGRQFSNSRSEMNVSTLELGDSALYLCASSYPGGGEAFFGQGTRLTVV.

The chain uses TRBV6-6 and TRBJ1-5; D remains unclear. CDR3 size: 13 residues. V was trimmed by 2 bases and J by 7 bases, leaving 9 bases between them. The germline CDR1 and CDR2 sequences are MNHNY and SVGAGI (reference sequence). CDR3 protein: CASSYEEVQPQHF. In nucleotides, the CDR3 is TGTGCCAGCAGTTACGAGGAGGTCCAGCCCCAGCATTTT.

This chain connects TRBV7-8 to TRBJ1-2; 9 bases match TRBD1. Germline trimming cut 5 bases from V and 8 bases from J; bases unmatched to any gene: 18. Looked up from germline, CDR1 is SGHVS and CDR2 is FQNEAQ. The CDR3 has 17 amino acids. Here the CDR3 DNA reads TGTGCCAGCAGCGTAGTGGACAGGGGTTCGATCGCGGAAGGCTACACCTTC. It translates to CASSVVDRGSIAEGYTF.

The rearrangement joins TRBV4-1 to TRBJ2-1, with TRBD2 matching over 7 bases. J gave up 6 bases and V 5 bases, and 7 bases lay outside the gene matches. The CDR3 loop spans 14 amino acids. Germline CDR1 and CDR2: MGHRA and YSYEKL. The CDR3 loop is CASSATSTPNEQFF. Here the CDR3 DNA reads TGCGCCAGCAGCGCGACTAGCACCCCCAATGAGCAGTTCTTC.

The chain uses TRBV7-9 and TRBJ1-4; 10 bases fit TRBD1. V shed 5 bases and J 5 bases; nucleotides not matched to a gene: 2. CDR1 is SEHNR and CDR2 is FQNEAQ in the germline V gene (reference sequence). The CDR3 consists of 14 residues. The CDR3 sequence: CASSLGQGNEKLFF. CDR3 nucleotides: TGTGCCAGCAGCCTGGGACAGGGGAATGAAAAACTGTTTTTT. Looking up the rest from reference TRBV7-9 and TRBJ1-4 gives the full variable domain: DTGVSQNPRHKITKRGQNVTFRCDPISEHNRLYWYRQTLGQGPEFLTYFQNEAQLEKSRLLSDRFSAERPKGSFSTLEIQRTEQGDSAMYLCASSLGQGNEKLFFGSGTQLSVL.

This clone was seen a few times. This sequence joins TRBV27 and TRBJ1-6, with a weak D call TRBD1 (5 bases). Trimming left V 3 bases short and J 8 bases short, with 11 bases between. There are 14 residues in the CDR3. Germline V gene sequence: CDR1 MNHEY, CDR2 SMNVEV (reference sequence). CDR3 DNA sequence: TGTGCCAGCAGTTTCCGACAGCAACATTCACCCCTCCACTTT. This encodes CASSFRQQHSPLHF.

The CDR3 is CASSLETGGTDTQYF. CDR3 sequence (DNA): TGCGCCAGCAGCTTGGAGACAGGGGGCACAGATACGCAGTATTTT. This chain uses TRBV5-1 with TRBJ2-3; TRBD1 aligns across 8 bases. The CDR3 length is 15 residues. Germline V gene lookup returns CDR1 SGHRS and CDR2 YFSETQ. Trimming removed 0 bases from V and 1 base from J; junction bases left unmatched: 1.

Regarding this clone: This sample includes further DNA sequences coding for the same CDR3. CDR3: CASSRGGTSYEQYF. CDR3 nucleotide sequence: TGTGCCAGCAGCCGGGGGGGGACCTCCTACGAGCAGTACTTC. The V and J genes are TRBV6-5 and TRBJ2-7, with TRBD2 matching over 8 bases. The CDR3 runs 14 residues. The V gene's germline CDR1 is MNHEY and CDR2 SVGAGI. V gave up 6 bases and J gave up 0 bases; unmatched junction bases: 4.

V gene TRBV5-1 combines with J gene TRBJ2-7; 7 bases match TRBD1. The trim removed 3 bases at V and 0 bases at J, leaving 6 bases unmatched. The CDR3 contains 15 residues. Looked up from germline, CDR1 is SGHRS and CDR2 is YFSETQ. CDR3 loop: CASSWTGASSYEQYF. As DNA, the CDR3 is TGCGCCAGCAGCTGGACAGGCGCCAGCTCCTACGAGCAGTACTTC.

The chain carries TRBV6-1 and TRBJ1-2; 8 positions match TRBD1. V shed 7 bases and J 4 bases; nucleotides not matched to a gene: 11. The germline CDR1 and CDR2 sequences are MNHNS and SASEGT. CDR3 length: 15 amino acids. CDR3 region: CASTKEQGASYGYTF. For the CDR3, the DNA is TGTGCCAGCACCAAAGAGCAGGGGGCGAGCTATGGCTACACCTTC.